This T cell receptor (beta chain) stems from a study of T cell responses to AZD1222 COVID-19 vaccine. As for the study in general: Both about-4-week and about-12-week second-dose recipients were combined. Study-level points and caveats: Reportedly, nearly half of unique spike TCRs recognized epitopes outside B.1.351/B.1.1.7 mutations. Clonal diversity was possibly underestimated; the donors were predominantly white British and more often female.

The table came from immunoSEQ multiplex PCR; TCRdb's copy has only in-frame clones and leaves some out. The table includes about 170,000 clones, over 75% detected once. This clone was recorded only once. Its specificity is unknown. CDR3 length: 14 amino acids. The ends lost 4 bases at V and 3 bases at J; junction bases unmatched: 3. Germline V CDR1 and CDR2: MNHGY, SVAAGI. Sequenced material: peripheral blood, taken on day 0 of AZD1222 vaccination. The TCR comes from an adult in good health. The rearrangement links TRBV6-9 to TRBJ2-3, with 8 bases matching TRBD2. CDR3: CASSFPGGTDTQYF. The CDR3 bases are TGTGCCAGCAGTTTTCCGGGGGGGACAGATACGCAGTATTTT.